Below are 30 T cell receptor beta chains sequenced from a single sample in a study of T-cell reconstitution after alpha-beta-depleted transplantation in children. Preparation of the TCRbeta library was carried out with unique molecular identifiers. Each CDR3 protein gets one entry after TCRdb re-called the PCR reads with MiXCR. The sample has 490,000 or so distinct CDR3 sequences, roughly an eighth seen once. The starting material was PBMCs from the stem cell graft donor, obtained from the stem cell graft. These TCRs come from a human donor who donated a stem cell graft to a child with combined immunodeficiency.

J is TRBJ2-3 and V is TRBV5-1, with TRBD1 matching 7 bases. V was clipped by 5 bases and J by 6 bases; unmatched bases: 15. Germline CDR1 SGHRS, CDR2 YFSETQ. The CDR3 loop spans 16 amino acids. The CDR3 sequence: CASSTLRQGERDTQYF. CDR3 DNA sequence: TGCGCCAGCAGTACCCTGCGACAGGGTGAAAGGGATACGCAGTATTTT.

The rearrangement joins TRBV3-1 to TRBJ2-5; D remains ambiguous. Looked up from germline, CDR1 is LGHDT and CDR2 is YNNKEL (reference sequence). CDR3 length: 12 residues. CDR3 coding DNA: TGTGACCTACGGGCTCTACAAGAGACCCAGTACTTC. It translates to CDLRALQETQYF.

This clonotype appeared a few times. The CDR3 sequence is CASSSGLAGGSDEQFF. The CDR3 DNA reads TGTGCCAGCAGCTCGGGACTAGCGGGAGGGTCGGATGAGCAGTTCTTC. This chain uses TRBV12-3 or TRBV12-4 with TRBJ2-1, with 16 bases fitting TRBD2. This CDR3 is built from 16 residues. With 6 bases clipped from V and 8 bases from J, the junction kept 7 bases outside the gene matches.

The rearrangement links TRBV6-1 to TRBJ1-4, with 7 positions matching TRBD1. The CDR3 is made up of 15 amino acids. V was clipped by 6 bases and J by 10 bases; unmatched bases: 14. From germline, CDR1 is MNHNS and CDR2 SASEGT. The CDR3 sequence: CASSPKGAVFGKLFF. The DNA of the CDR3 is TGTGCCAGCAGCCCAAAGGGGGCGGTTTTTGGAAAACTGTTTTTT.

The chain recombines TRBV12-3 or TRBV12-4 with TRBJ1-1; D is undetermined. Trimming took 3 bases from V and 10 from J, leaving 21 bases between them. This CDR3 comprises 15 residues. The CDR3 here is CASSFQLIEGVRAFF. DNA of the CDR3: TGTGCCAGCAGTTTCCAGCTAATAGAGGGCGTTAGAGCTTTCTTT.

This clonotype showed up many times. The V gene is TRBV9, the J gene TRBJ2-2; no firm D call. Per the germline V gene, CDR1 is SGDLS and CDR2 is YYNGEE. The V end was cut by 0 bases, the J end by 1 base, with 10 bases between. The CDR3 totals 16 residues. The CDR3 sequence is CASSVGGLVNTGELFF. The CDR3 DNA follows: TGTGCCAGCAGCGTAGGAGGTCTAGTGAACACCGGGGAGCTGTTTTTT.

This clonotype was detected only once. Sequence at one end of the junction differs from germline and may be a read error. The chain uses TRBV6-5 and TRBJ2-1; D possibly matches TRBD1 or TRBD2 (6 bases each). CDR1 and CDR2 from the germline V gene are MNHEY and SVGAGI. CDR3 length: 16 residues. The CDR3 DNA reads TGTTCCAGCAGTTACAGGGCGGGATCCCCCTACAATGAGCAGTTCTTC. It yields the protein CSSSYRAGSPYNEQFF.

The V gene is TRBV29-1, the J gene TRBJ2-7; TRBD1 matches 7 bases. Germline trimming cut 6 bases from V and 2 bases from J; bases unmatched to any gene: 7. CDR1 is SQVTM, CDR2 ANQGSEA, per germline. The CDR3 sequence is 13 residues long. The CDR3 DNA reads TGCAGCGTCCGACAGGGTACCACCTACGAGCAGTACTTC. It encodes CSVRQGTTYEQYF.

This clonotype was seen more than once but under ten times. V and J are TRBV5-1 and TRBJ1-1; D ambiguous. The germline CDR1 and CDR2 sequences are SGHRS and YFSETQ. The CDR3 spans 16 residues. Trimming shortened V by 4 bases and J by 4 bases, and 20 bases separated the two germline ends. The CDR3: CASSADGHIPSTEAFF. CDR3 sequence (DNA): TGCGCCAGCAGCGCGGACGGCCATATCCCATCCACTGAAGCTTTCTTT.

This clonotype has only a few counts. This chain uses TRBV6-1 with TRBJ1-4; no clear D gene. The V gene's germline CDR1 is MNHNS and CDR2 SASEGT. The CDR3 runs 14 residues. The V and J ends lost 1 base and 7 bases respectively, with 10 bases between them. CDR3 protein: CASSEVEDGEKLFF. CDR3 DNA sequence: TGTGCCAGCAGTGAAGTCGAGGACGGTGAAAAACTGTTTTTT.

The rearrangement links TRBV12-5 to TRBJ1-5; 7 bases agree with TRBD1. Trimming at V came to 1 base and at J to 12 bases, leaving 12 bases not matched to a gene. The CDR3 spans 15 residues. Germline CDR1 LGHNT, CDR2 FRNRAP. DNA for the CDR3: TGTGCTAGTGGTTTGGACAGGGGTCCTCAATTCCTCCAGCATTTT. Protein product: CASGLDRGPQFLQHF.

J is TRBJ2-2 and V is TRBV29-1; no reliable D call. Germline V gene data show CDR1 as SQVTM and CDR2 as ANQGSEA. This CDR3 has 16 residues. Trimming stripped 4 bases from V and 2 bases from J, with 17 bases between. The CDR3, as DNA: TGCAGCGTTGCGCGTTCGGAGCCAGTAAACACCGGGGAGCTGTTTTTT. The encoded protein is CSVARSEPVNTGELFF.

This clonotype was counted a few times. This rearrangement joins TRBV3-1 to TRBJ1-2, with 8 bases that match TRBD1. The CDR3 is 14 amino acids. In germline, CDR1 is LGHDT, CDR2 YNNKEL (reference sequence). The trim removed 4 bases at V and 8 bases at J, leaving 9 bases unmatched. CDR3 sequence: CASSLEDRGGGYTF. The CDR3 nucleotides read TGTGCCAGCAGCCTGGAAGACAGGGGAGGAGGCTACACCTTC.

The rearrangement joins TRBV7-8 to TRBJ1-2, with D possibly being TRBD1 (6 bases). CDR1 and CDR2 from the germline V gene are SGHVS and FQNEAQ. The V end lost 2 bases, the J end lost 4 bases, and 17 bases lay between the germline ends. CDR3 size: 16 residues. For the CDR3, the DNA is TGTGCCAGCAGCTTACCCCTCGGACAGAACTTCTATGGCTACACCTTC. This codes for CASSLPLGQNFYGYTF. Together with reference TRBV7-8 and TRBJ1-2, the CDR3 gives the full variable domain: GAGVSQSPRYKVAKRGQDVALRCDPISGHVSLFWYQQALGQGPEFLTYFQNEAQLDKSGLPSDRFFAERPEGSVSTLKIQRTQQEDSAVYLCASSLPLGQNFYGYTFGSGTRLTVV.

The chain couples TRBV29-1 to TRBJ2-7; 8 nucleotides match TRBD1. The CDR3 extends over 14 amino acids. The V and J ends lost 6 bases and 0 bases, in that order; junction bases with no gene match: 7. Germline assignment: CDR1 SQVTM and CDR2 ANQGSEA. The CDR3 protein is CSVGTGPSSYEQYF. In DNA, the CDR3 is TGCAGCGTAGGGACAGGTCCGAGCTCCTACGAGCAGTACTTC.

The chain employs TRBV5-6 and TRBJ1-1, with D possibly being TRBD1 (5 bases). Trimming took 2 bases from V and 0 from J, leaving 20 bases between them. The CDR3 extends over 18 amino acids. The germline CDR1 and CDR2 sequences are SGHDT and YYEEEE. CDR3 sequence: CASSFLIGRVGMNTEAFF. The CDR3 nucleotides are TGTGCCAGCAGCTTTTTGATCGGCAGGGTCGGGATGAACACTGAAGCTTTCTTT.

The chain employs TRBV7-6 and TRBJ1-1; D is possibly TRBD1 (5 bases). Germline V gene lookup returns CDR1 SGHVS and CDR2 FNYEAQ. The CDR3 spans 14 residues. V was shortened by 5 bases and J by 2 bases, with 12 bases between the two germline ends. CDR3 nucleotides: TGTGCCAGCAGCCCGGGACGGATTAACACTGAAGCTTTCTTT. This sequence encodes CASSPGRINTEAFF.

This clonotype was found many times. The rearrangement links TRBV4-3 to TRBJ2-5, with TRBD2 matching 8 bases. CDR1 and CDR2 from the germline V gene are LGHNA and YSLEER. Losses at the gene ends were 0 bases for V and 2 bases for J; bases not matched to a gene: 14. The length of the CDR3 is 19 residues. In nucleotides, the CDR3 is TGCGCCAGCAGCCAAGATGGGGTAGGGCTAGCGGGCGAACAAGAGACCCAGTACTTC. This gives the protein CASSQDGVGLAGEQETQYF.

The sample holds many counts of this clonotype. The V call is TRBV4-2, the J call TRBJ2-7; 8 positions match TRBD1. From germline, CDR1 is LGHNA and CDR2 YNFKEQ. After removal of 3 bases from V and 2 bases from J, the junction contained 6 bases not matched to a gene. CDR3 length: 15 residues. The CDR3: CASSHRGQATYEQYF. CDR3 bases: TGTGCCAGCAGCCACAGGGGACAGGCCACCTACGAGCAGTACTTC.

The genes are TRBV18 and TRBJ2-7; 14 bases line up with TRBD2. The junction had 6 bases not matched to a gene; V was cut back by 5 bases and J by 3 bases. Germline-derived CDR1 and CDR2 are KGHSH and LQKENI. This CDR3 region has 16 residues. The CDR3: CASSTSGTSGGYEQYF. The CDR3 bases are TGTGCCAGCTCAACCTCCGGGACTAGCGGGGGCTACGAGCAGTACTTC.

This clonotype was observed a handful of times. The CDR3 reads CASSQSYETQYF. In DNA, the CDR3 is TGCGCCAGCAGTCAATCCTACGAGACCCAGTACTTC. V is TRBV23-1 and J is TRBJ2-5; no firm D call. TRBV23-1 is known as an ORF, though its function is uncertain. V lost 0 bases, J lost 5 bases, and 4 bases lay in between. This CDR3 comprises 12 residues.

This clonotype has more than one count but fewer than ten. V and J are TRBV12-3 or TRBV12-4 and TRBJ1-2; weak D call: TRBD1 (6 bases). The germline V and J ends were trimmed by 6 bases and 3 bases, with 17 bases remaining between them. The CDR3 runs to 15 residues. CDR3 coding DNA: TGTGCCAGCAGCCTCAACAGGGCCCTTCACTATGGCTACACCTTC. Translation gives CASSLNRALHYGYTF.

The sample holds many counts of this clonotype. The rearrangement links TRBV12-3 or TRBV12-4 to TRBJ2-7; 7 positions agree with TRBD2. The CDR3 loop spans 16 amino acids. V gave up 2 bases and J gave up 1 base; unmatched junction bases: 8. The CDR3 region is CASSLSLLADSYEQYF. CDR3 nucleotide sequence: TGTGCCAGCAGTTTATCTTTGCTAGCGGATTCCTACGAGCAGTACTTC.

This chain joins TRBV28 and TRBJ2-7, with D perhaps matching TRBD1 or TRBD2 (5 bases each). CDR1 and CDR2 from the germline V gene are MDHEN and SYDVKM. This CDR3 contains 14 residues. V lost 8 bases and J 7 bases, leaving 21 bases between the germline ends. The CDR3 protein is CASGILLGGLEQYF. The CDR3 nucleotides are TGTGCCAGCGGCATCCTCCTTGGGGGATTAGAGCAGTACTTC.

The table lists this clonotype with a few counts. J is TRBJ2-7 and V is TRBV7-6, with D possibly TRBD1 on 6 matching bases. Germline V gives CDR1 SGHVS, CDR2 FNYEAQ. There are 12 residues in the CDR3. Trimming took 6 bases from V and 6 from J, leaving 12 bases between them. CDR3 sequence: CASSETGPEQYF. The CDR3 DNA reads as TGTGCCAGCAGTGAGACAGGACCCGAGCAGTACTTC.

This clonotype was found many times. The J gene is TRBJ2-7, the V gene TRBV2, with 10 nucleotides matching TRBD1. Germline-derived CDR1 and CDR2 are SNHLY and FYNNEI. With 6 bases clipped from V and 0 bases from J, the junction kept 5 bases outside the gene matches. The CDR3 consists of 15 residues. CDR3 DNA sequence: TGTGCCAGCAGGAGGGGACAGGGGTCCTCCTACGAGCAGTACTTC. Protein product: CASRRGQGSSYEQYF.

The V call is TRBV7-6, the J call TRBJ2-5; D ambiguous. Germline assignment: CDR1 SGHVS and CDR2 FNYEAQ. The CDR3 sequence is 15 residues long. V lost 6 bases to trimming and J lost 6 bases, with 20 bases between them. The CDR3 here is CASSPVGTTQQTQYF. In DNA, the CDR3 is TGTGCCAGCAGTCCAGTAGGCACTACTCAACAGACCCAGTACTTC. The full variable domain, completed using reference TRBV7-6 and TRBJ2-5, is GAGVSQSPRYKVTKRGQDVALRCDPISGHVSLYWYRQALGQGPEFLTYFNYEAQQDKSGLPNDRFSAERPEGSISTLTIQRTEQRDSAMYRCASSPVGTTQQTQYFGPGTRLLVL.

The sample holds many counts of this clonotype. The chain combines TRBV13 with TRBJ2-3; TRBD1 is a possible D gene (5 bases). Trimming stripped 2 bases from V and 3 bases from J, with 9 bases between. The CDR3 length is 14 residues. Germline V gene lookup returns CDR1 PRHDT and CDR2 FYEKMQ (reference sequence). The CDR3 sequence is CASSLQGNTDTQYF. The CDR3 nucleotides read TGTGCCAGCAGCTTACAGGGTAATACAGATACGCAGTATTTT.

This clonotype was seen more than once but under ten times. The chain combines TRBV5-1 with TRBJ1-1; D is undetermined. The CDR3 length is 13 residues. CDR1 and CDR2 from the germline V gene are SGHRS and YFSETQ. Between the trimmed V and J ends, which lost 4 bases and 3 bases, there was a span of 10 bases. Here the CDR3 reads CASSHGRYTEAFF. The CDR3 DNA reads TGCGCCAGCAGCCACGGCCGGTACACTGAAGCTTTCTTT.

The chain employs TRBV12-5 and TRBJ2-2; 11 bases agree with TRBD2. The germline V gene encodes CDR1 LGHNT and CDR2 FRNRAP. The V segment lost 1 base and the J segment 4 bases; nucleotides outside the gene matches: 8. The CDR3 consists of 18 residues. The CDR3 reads CASGLAGVAGGPTGELFF. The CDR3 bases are TGTGCTAGTGGTTTGGCAGGGGTAGCGGGAGGGCCCACCGGGGAGCTGTTTTTT.